This TCR beta chain derives from a study of blood T cell repertoires in COVID-19. Method: immunoSEQ multiplex PCR; TCRdb's copy keeps in-frame clones and lacks some. Of about 260,000 clones in the sample, roughly 86% were seen once. V was trimmed by 0 bases and J by 8 bases, leaving 12 bases between them. The CDR3 covers 14 residues. Germline V gene sequence: CDR1 SGHRS, CDR2 YFSETQ. Material for sequencing was peripheral blood. The V call is TRBV5-1, the J call TRBJ2-1; weak D call: TRBD1 (7 bases). This clonotype was sampled from a man aged 18 to 29 with active or convalescent COVID-19. CDR3 DNA: TGCGCCAGCAGCTTGGGGCAGGGGGGAGATGAGCAGTTCTTC. Translation: CASSLGQGGDEQFF.